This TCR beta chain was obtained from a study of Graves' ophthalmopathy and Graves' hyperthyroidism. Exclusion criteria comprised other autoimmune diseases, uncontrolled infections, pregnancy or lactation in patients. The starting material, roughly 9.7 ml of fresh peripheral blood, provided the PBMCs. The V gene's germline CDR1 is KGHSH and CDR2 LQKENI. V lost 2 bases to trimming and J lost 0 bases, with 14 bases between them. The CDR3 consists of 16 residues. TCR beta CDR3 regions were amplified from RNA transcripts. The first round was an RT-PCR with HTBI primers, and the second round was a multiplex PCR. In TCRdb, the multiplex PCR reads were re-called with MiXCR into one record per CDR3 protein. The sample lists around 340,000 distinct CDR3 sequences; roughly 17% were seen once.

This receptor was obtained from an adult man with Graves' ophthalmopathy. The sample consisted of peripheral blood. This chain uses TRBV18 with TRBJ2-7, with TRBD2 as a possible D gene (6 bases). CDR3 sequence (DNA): TGTGCCAGCTCACCAATCGGGACGGGGGTCTCCTACGAGCAGTACTTC. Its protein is CASSPIGTGVSYEQYF.